This record looks at one T cell receptor beta chain sequence and its context. The sample carries other DNA sequences with the same CDR3. This record comes from a study of OX40 agonist ivuxolimab in advanced cancers. TCRdb keeps only in-frame clones here, not all; method: immunoSEQ multiplex PCR. The sample includes tens of thousands of clones, about nine tenths of them seen just once. The germline V gene encodes CDR1 SGHRS and CDR2 YFSETQ. The V and J ends lost 0 bases and 6 bases, in that order; junction bases with no gene match: 10. CDR3 length: 16 amino acids. The V call is TRBV5-1, the J call TRBJ1-2; 8 bases agree with TRBD1. This sequence originates from an adult with an advanced solid tumor such as melanoma, head and neck, liver or kidney cancer. The material was CD4+ or CD8+ T cells sorted from blood, obtained in a trial of the OX40 agonist ivuxolimab. CDR3 sequence (DNA): TGCGCCAGCAGCTTGGGGCAGGGGGCAGGTGGAGATGGCTACACCTTC. This sequence encodes CASSLGQGAGGDGYTF. The full variable domain, with the rest looked up from reference TRBV5-1 and TRBJ1-2, is KAGVTQTPRYLIKTRGQQVTLSCSPISGHRSVSWYQQTPGQGLQFLFEYFSETQRNKGNFPGRFSGRQFSNSRSEMNVSTLELGDSALYLCASSLGQGAGGDGYTFGSGTRLTVV.